This T cell receptor (beta chain) was identified in a study of blood T cells in healthy people across ages. Study-wide findings and caveats: The recorded TCR beta diversity per million T cells decreased in a roughly linear manner with age.

There are a few counts of this clonotype. Its antigen remains unknown. The V gene's germline CDR1 is SGHTA and CDR2 FQGNSA. Trimming left V 3 bases short and J 0 bases short, with 15 bases between. The CDR3 is 18 amino acids. Sample-barcoded 5' priming and a J-beta primer mix drove a second PCR of roughly 7 to 11 cycles. TCRdb recomputed calls from the 5' RACE reads with MiXCR, one row per CDR3 protein. The table shows around 1,600,000 distinct CDR3 sequences, with 35% to 45% occurring only once. The chain combines TRBV7-2 with TRBJ2-6; D possibly matches TRBD1 or TRBD2 (5 bases each). The clonotype originates from a woman aged 18-29 years in good health. The source material was blood. This chain's CDR3 is CASSLSTGRSSGANVLTF. The CDR3 DNA is TGTGCCAGCAGCTTGAGTACGGGGCGAAGCTCTGGGGCCAACGTCCTGACTTTC.